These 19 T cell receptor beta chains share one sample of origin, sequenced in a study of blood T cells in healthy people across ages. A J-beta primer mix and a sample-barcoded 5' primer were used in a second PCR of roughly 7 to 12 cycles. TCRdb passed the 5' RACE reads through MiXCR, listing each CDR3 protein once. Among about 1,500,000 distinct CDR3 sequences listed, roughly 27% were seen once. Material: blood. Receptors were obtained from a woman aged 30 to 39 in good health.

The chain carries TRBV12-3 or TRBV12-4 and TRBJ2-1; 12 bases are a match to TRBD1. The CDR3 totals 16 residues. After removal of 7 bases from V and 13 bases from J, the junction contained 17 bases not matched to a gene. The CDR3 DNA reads TGTGCCAGCATCCACTCAGGGGACAGGGGGCGCCCTAGCCAGTTCTTC. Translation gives CASIHSGDRGRPSQFF.

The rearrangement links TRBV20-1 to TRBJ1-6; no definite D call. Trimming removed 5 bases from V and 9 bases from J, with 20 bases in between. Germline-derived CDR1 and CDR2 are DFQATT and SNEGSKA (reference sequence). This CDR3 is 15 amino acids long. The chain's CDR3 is CSAPSGAHPGSPLHF. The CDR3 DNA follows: TGCAGTGCTCCCTCCGGCGCTCACCCAGGTTCACCCCTCCACTTT.

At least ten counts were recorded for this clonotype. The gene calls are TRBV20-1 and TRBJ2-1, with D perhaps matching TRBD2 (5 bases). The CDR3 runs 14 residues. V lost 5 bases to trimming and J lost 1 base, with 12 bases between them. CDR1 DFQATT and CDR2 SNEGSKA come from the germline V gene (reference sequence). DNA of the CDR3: TGCAGTGCTCCCTCAGCGGAATCCTACAATGAGCAGTTCTTC. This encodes CSAPSAESYNEQFF.

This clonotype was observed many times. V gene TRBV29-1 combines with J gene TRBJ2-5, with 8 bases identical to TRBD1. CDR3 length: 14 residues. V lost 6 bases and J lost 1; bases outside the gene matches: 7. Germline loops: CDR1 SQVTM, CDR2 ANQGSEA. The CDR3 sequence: CSVAGDRGQETQYF. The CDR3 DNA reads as TGCAGCGTCGCAGGTGACAGGGGCCAAGAGACCCAGTACTTC.

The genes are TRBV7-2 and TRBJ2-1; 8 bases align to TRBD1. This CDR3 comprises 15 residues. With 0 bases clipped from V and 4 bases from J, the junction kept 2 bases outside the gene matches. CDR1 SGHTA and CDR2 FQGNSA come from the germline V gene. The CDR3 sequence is CASSLARGPYNEQFF. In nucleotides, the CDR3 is TGTGCCAGCAGCTTAGCCAGGGGGCCATACAATGAGCAGTTCTTC.

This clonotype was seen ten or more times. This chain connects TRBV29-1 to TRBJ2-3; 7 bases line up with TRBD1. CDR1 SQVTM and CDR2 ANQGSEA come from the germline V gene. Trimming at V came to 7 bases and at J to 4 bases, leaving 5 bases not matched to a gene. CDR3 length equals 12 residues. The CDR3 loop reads CSEKGASDTQYF. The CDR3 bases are TGCAGCGAGAAGGGGGCCTCAGATACGCAGTATTTT.

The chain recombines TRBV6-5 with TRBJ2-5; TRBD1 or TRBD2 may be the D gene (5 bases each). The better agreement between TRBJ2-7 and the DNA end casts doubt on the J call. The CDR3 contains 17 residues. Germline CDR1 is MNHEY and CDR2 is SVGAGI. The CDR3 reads CASSYSRDRFSWGEQYF. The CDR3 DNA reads TGTGCCAGCAGTTACTCCCGGGACCGATTTTCGTGGGGCGAGCAGTACTTC.

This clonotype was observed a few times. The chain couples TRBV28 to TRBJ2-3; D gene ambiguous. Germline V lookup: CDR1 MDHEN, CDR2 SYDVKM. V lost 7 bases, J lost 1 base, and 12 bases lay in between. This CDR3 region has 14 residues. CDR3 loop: CASNGPHRTDTQYF. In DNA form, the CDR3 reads TGTGCCAGCAATGGACCACACCGCACAGATACGCAGTATTTT.

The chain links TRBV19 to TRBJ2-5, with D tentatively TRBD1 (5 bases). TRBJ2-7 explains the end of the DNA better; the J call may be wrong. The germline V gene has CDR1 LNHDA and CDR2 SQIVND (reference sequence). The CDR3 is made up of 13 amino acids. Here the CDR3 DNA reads TGTGCCAGTAGTAAGCAGGGATACTACGAGCAGTACTTC. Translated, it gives CASSKQGYYEQYF.

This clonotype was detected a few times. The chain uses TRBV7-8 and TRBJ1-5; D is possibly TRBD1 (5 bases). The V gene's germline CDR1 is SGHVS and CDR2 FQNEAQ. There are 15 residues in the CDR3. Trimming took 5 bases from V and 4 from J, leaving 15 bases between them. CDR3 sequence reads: CASSTGRGTNQPQHF. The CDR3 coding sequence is TGTGCCAGCAGCACGGGACGGGGTACTAATCAGCCCCAGCATTTT.

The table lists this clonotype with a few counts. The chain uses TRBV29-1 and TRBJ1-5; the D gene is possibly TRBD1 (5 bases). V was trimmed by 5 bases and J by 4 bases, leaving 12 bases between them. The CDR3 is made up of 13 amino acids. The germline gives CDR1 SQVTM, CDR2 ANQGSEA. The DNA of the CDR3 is TGCAGCGTTATACCCGCAGGGAATCAGCCCCAGCATTTT. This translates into CSVIPAGNQPQHF.

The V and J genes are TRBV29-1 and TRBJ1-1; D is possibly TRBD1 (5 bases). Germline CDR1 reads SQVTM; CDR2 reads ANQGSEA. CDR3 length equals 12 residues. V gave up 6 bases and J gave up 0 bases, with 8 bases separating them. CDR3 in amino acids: CSVKGLNTEAFF. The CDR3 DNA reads TGCAGCGTCAAGGGACTGAACACTGAAGCTTTCTTT.

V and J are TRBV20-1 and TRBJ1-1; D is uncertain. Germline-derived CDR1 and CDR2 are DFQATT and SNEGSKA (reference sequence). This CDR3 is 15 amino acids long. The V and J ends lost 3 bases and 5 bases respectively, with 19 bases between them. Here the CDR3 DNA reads TGCAGTGCTAGGAACCAGGTGGCTCCTCGGACTGAAGCTTTCTTT. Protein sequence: CSARNQVAPRTEAFF.

The CDR3 DNA reads as TGTGCCAGCTCATCGGACAGGGAACGGGGCAATCAGCCCCAGCATTTT. Amino acid sequence: CASSSDRERGNQPQHF. The V and J genes are TRBV18 and TRBJ1-5; 8 positions match TRBD1. The V gene end was trimmed by 5 bases and the J gene end by 2 bases; junction bases not matched to a gene: 8. The germline V gene has CDR1 KGHSH and CDR2 LQKENI. This CDR3 spans 16 amino acids.

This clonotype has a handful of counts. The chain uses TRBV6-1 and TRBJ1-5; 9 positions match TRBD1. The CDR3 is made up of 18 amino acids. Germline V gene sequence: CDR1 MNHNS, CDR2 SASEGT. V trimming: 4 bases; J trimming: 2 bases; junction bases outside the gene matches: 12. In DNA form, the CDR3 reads TGTGCCAGCAGTGGTCCGGGACAGGGAGGTGCGGGCAATCAGCCCCAGCATTTT. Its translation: CASSGPGQGGAGNQPQHF.

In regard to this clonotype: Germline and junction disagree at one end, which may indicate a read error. The CDR3 spells CASRDTRSKQPQHF. CDR3 in DNA: TGCGCCAGCAGGGACACCAGGAGCAAACAGCCCCAGCATTTT. The chain has TRBV10-2 and TRBJ1-5; D may be TRBD1 (5 bases). Germline V lookup: CDR1 WSHSY, CDR2 SAAADI. This CDR3 has 14 amino acids.

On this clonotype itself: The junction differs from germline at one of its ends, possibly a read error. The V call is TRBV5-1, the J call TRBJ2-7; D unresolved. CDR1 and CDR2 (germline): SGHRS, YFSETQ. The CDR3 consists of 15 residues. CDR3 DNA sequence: TGCGCCAGCAGCTTGGCCGGGTCGAGCTCCTACGAGCGGTACTTC. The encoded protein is CASSLAGSSSYERYF. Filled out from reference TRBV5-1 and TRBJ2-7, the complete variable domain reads KAGVTQTPRYLIKTRGQQVTLSCSPISGHRSVSWYQQTPGQGLQFLFEYFSETQRNKGNFPGRFSGRQFSNSRSEMNVSTLELGDSALYLCASSLAGSSSYERYFGPGTRLTVT.

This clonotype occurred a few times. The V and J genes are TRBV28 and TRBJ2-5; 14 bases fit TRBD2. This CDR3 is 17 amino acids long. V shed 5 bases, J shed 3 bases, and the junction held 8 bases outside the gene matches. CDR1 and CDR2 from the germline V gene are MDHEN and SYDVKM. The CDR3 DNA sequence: TGTGCCAGCAGTACCGGGACTAGCGGGAGATCAGAAGAGACCCAGTACTTC. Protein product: CASSTGTSGRSEETQYF.

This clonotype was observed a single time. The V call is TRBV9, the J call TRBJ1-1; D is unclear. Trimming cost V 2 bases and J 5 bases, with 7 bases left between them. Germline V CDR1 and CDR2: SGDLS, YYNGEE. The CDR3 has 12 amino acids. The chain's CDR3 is CASSVGMTEAFF. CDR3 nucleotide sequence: TGTGCCAGCAGCGTTGGGATGACTGAAGCTTTCTTT.